The present entry profiles one T cell receptor (beta chain) with its context. This clone was counted a single time. Its antigen has not been determined. Base qualities are missing; no much larger clone stands one base away. Relative to germline, V is 0 bases shorter and J is 8 bases shorter, with 26 bases between their ends. CDR3 length: 18 amino acids, cysteine to phenylalanine. This entry keeps only the CDR3 DNA: 54 bases, framed from base 1. CDR1 and CDR2 are drawn from the germline V gene: MGHRA, YSYEKL. This record comes from a study of blood T cell repertoires in COVID-19 (dated by TCRdb to about 2020). About the study as a whole: The collaborator samples originated in the United States, Italy and Spain and spanned the acute and convalescent phases of COVID-19. The prospective study material was composed of cDNA or gDNA derived from T cells, B-cell-depleted T cells, or PBMCs. Deeply sampled blood TCRbeta repertoires from subjects exposed to, actively infected with, or recovered from COVID-19 were included in the dataset. The repertoires were released in a freely available public database meant as a resource for research on the immune response to SARS-CoV-2. Samples came from the ongoing ImmuneRACE study (first 160 participants) plus 1,254 subjects from 6 global collaborators. A de-identified subject ID, COVID-19 status, age in years and sex were almost always included in the sample metadata. HLA class I and class II types, where available, came from metadata supplied by the sample provider rather than from assay-based typing.

The collaborating institutions used their own protocols to collect whole blood in K2EDTA tubes. For TCRbeta analysis, collaborators shipped samples as frozen whole blood, isolated PBMCs, or DNA extracted from either of those sample types. The paper's findings and limits, for the study overall: Clinical and demographic metadata were provided uncurated, with the amount varying by source and participant.

TCRbeta CDR3 regions were amplified from genomic DNA by means of the immunoSEQ Assay, a bias-controlled multiplex PCR. As for the original processing: The number of nucleated cells in each sample was estimated from the amplification of reference gene primers within the assay. Sequence reads were collapsed and filtered to measure the absolute abundance of every unique TCRbeta CDR3 rearrangement. For each sample, productive Simpson clonality was calculated by taking the square root of Simpson's diversity index across productive rearrangements. The immuneACCESS repertoire file appears here via TCRdb, limited to in-frame rearrangements. These files lack a portion of the clones; in checked studies, under half of the deficit traces to unresolved V genes, and the cause of the others is not known. V, J and clone size are taken as reported in that table, and D and trimming were inferred from the DNA itself. The sample table contains about 140,000 clones; only one count was recorded for roughly 80% of them. The ten largest clones take up around 9.5% of the sample.

Sequencing was carried out using peripheral blood. The receptor comes from a woman between 50 and 59 years old with active or convalescent COVID-19. This receptor chain uses TRBV4-1 and TRBJ2-7; TRBD1 might be the D gene, on 6 matching bases. The CDR3 region has the sequence CASSQDPNAGTRPTKQYF. The sequenced DNA is TGCGCCAGCAGCCAAGACCCTAATGCCGGGACAAGACCTACGAAGCAGTACTTC.